One and the same sample provided the 26 T cell receptor beta chains below, sequenced in a study of blood T cell repertoires in COVID-19. Using immunoSEQ multiplex PCR, the repertoire was profiled, and TCRdb retains in-frame clones only, with some absent. Among some 230,000 clones, around 83% were seen once, and the ten largest hold less than 8%. Sample: peripheral blood. The receptors come from a woman aged 45 to 65 with acute or convalescent COVID-19.

The chain recombines TRBV6-2 or TRBV6-3 with TRBJ2-7, with D possibly being TRBD2 (7 bases). The length of the CDR3 is 15 residues. Germline V lookup: CDR1 MNHEY, CDR2 SVGEGT. Trimming stripped 5 bases from V and 2 bases from J, with 16 bases between. The CDR3 reads CASSRREGGAYEQYF. Here the CDR3 DNA reads TGTGCCAGCAGTCGACGTGAAGGGGGGGCCTACGAGCAGTACTTC.

The chain has TRBV30 and TRBJ2-3, with D perhaps matching TRBD2 (6 bases). The CDR3 consists of 12 residues. V was cut by 3 bases and J by 6 bases, with 10 bases left in between. The germline gives CDR1 GTSNPN, CDR2 SVGIG (reference sequence). In DNA form, the CDR3 reads TGTGCCTGGAGCTACGGAGGGGATACGCAGTATTTT. Its protein product is CAWSYGGDTQYF.

The J gene is TRBJ1-2, the V gene TRBV9; 7 bases match TRBD1. Germline V gene lookup returns CDR1 SGDLS and CDR2 YYNGEE. This CDR3 has 14 amino acids. V dropped 0 bases and J dropped 3; count of bases not matched to a gene: 2. CDR3 sequence: CASSVDGTDYGYTF. The CDR3 DNA sequence: TGTGCCAGCAGCGTAGACGGGACAGACTATGGCTACACCTTC. The variable domain in full, completed from reference TRBV9 and TRBJ1-2, reads DSGVTQTPKHLITATGQRVTLRCSPRSGDLSVYWYQQSLDQGLQFLIQYYNGEERAKGNILERFSAQQFPDLHSELNLSSLELGDSALYFCASSVDGTDYGYTFGSGTRLTVV.

J is TRBJ2-7 and V is TRBV2; no reliable D call. The CDR3 sequence is 12 residues long. Germline loops: CDR1 SNHLY, CDR2 FYNNEI. V was clipped by 5 bases and J by 4 bases, with 9 bases between them. The CDR3 sequence: CASSKERYEQYF. The CDR3 nucleotides are TGTGCCAGCAGTAAGGAGAGATACGAGCAGTACTTC.

The chain carries TRBV30 and TRBJ1-3, with D perhaps TRBD1 (5 bases). Germline CDR1 GTSNPN, CDR2 SVGIG (reference sequence). The CDR3 sequence is 16 residues long. V dropped 2 bases and J dropped 7 bases, with 21 bases sitting between them. CDR3 in DNA: TGTGCCTGGAGTCGCAGGGCTTTATCTCAAGGGAACACCATATATTTT. Protein: CAWSRRALSQGNTIYF.

V gene TRBV28 combines with J gene TRBJ2-1; 7 positions match TRBD2. Trimming removed 7 bases from V and 6 bases from J; junction bases left unmatched: 12. The CDR3 extends over 15 amino acids. Germline V gene lookup returns CDR1 MDHEN and CDR2 SYDVKM. The chain's CDR3 is CASTPGTTILNEQFF. CDR3 coding DNA: TGTGCCAGCACTCCCGGGACTACGATTCTCAATGAGCAGTTCTTC.

This sequence joins TRBV6-5 and TRBJ2-2; TRBD2 might be the D (5 bases). With 4 bases removed from V and 7 bases from J, the gap between germline ends came to 10 bases. There are 13 residues in the CDR3. Germline V gene sequence: CDR1 MNHEY, CDR2 SVGAGI. CDR3 nucleotides: TGTGCCAGCAGTTTAAGGGCGGGCGGGGAGCTGTTTTTT. This encodes CASSLRAGGELFF.

The rearrangement joins TRBV4-1 to TRBJ2-1, with 8 bases that match TRBD1. Germline lookup yields CDR1 MGHRA and CDR2 YSYEKL. Trimming at V came to 3 bases and at J to 7 bases, leaving 5 bases not matched to a gene. CDR3 size: 14 residues. The CDR3 DNA reads TGCGCCAGCAGCCACCCCGGGACAGGTAATGAGCAGTTCTTC. Amino acids: CASSHPGTGNEQFF.

The rearrangement uses TRBV25-1 and TRBJ2-7; TRBD2 matches at 7 bases. Germline assignment: CDR1 MGHDK and CDR2 SYGVNS. The CDR3 has 15 residues. J lost 5 bases, V lost 1 base, and 8 bases had no gene match. This CDR3 reads CASSEFLGGRDEQYF. The CDR3, as DNA: TGTGCCAGCAGTGAATTTCTGGGAGGGCGTGACGAGCAGTACTTC.

The chain recombines TRBV9 with TRBJ1-4; D gene unclear. Germline V gene lookup returns CDR1 SGDLS and CDR2 YYNGEE. The CDR3 consists of 14 residues. Between the trimmed V and J ends, which lost 0 bases and 3 bases, there was a span of 6 bases. The CDR3: CASSVGQSNEKLFF. CDR3 nucleotide sequence: TGTGCCAGCAGCGTAGGGCAGTCTAATGAAAAACTGTTTTTT.

This clone was counted between two and nine times. The gene calls are TRBV7-9 and TRBJ1-1; maybe TRBD1 (5 bases). CDR3 length: 14 residues. With 6 bases removed from V and 1 base from J, the gap between germline ends came to 12 bases. Germline CDR1 is SEHNR and CDR2 is FQNEAQ (reference sequence). This CDR3 is CASRNRLGNTEAFF. CDR3 nucleotides: TGTGCCAGCAGAAACAGGCTAGGGAACACTGAAGCTTTCTTT.

The genes are TRBV3-1 (or the pseudogene TRBV3-2) and TRBJ2-1, with TRBD1 matching over 8 bases. CDR1 is LGHDT, CDR2 YNNKEL, per germline (reference sequence). The CDR3 has 15 residues. With 1 base clipped from V and 10 bases from J, the junction kept 9 bases outside the gene matches. The CDR3 loop reads CASSQVGQGAGEQFF. The CDR3, as DNA: TGTGCCAGCAGCCAAGTCGGTCAGGGGGCAGGGGAGCAGTTCTTC.

This clone came up once. The chain links TRBV7-2 to TRBJ1-1; the D is unclear. V was shortened by 3 bases and J by 1 base, with 6 bases between the two germline ends. Germline CDR1 reads SGHTA; CDR2 reads FQGNSA. This CDR3 is built from 13 residues. The CDR3 region has the DNA TGTGCCAGCAGCTTTACACCGAACACTGAAGCTTTCTTT. This sequence encodes CASSFTPNTEAFF.

The chain is built from TRBV2 and TRBJ1-1; 9 nucleotides line up with TRBD1. V lost 7 bases and J lost 1; bases outside the gene matches: 4. There are 14 residues in the CDR3. The V gene's germline CDR1 is SNHLY and CDR2 FYNNEI. The CDR3 DNA is TGTGCCAGCATTACGGACAGGGGGAACACTGAAGCTTTCTTT. This encodes CASITDRGNTEAFF. The entire variable domain, with the rest obtained from reference TRBV2 and TRBJ1-1, is as follows: EPEVTQTPSHQVTQMGQEVILRCVPISNHLYFYWYRQILGQKVEFLVSFYNNEISEKSEIFDDQFSVERPDGSNFTLKIRSTKLEDSAMYFCASITDRGNTEAFFGQGTRLTVV.

This chain uses TRBV29-1 with TRBJ1-4; no clear D. Germline V lookup: CDR1 SQVTM, CDR2 ANQGSEA. The CDR3 totals 13 residues. The ends were cut back, 4 bases at V and 7 bases at J, with 13 bases in the middle. The CDR3 DNA reads as TGCAGCGTTGCACGCCTCGAGGGTGAAAAACTGTTTTTT. This codes for CSVARLEGEKLFF.

The chain carries TRBV19 and TRBJ1-1; D gene unclear. Trimming took off 5 bases at V and 0 bases at J, with 7 bases between the two ends. Germline V gene data show CDR1 as LNHDA and CDR2 as SQIVND (reference sequence). The CDR3 totals 13 residues. CDR3 sequence: CASSLFMNTEAFF. The CDR3 nucleotides are TGTGCCAGTAGTTTATTTATGAACACTGAAGCTTTCTTT.

This chain uses TRBV27 with TRBJ1-4; a possible D gene is TRBD1 (6 bases). V was shortened by 1 base and J by 2 bases, with 8 bases between the two germline ends. CDR1 and CDR2 (germline): MNHEY, SMNVEV (reference sequence). The CDR3 loop spans 15 amino acids. CDR3 region: CASSLYTGTNEKLFF. CDR3 nucleotides: TGTGCCAGCAGTTTATATACAGGGACTAATGAAAAACTGTTTTTT.

The chain joins TRBV19 to TRBJ1-1; no reliable D call. This CDR3 is 16 amino acids long. Per germline, CDR1 LNHDA and CDR2 SQIVND (reference sequence). V was clipped by 0 bases and J by 0 bases, with 11 bases between them. As DNA, the CDR3 is TGTGCCAGTAGTATAGATCTTGAGGTCATGAACACTGAAGCTTTCTTT. This encodes CASSIDLEVMNTEAFF.

The chain combines TRBV19 with TRBJ1-5; 12 bases map to TRBD1. The CDR3 length is 16 residues. V was clipped by 6 bases and J by 2 bases; unmatched bases: 5. CDR1 and CDR2 (germline): LNHDA, SQIVND (reference sequence). The CDR3 reads CASSGTGGGGNQPQHF. For the CDR3, the DNA is TGTGCCAGTAGCGGGACAGGGGGCGGGGGCAATCAGCCCCAGCATTTT.

This chain uses TRBV27 with TRBJ1-5; the match to TRBD1 covers 8 bases. Germline trimming cut 8 bases from V and 2 bases from J; bases unmatched to any gene: 8. The CDR3 loop spans 15 amino acids. Germline CDR1 MNHEY, CDR2 SMNVEV (reference sequence). The DNA for the CDR3 is TGTGCCAGCCAAAGACAGGGGTCGGGCAATCAGCCCCAGCATTTT. This encodes CASQRQGSGNQPQHF.

The V call is TRBV18, the J call TRBJ1-6, with D perhaps matching TRBD1 (6 bases). This CDR3 region has 15 residues. Trimming shortened V by 4 bases and J by 7 bases, and 14 bases separated the two germline ends. CDR1 KGHSH and CDR2 LQKENI come from the germline V gene. DNA for the CDR3: TGTGCCAGCTCACAAGGTCAGGGGCGGAATTCACCCCTCCACTTT. As protein: CASSQGQGRNSPLHF.

The chain uses TRBV4-1 and TRBJ2-3; 8 nucleotides match TRBD1. CDR1 is MGHRA, CDR2 YSYEKL, per germline. The V segment lost 5 bases and the J segment 3 bases; nucleotides outside the gene matches: 10. This CDR3 contains 16 residues. CDR3 protein: CASSKLDRVDTDTQYF. In DNA, the CDR3 is TGCGCCAGCAGCAAGCTGGACAGGGTAGATACAGATACGCAGTATTTT.

The V and J genes are TRBV6-1 and TRBJ1-5; 7 positions agree with TRBD1. V lost 3 bases and J lost 6; bases outside the gene matches: 2. Germline V gives CDR1 MNHNS, CDR2 SASEGT. The CDR3 covers 13 residues. In DNA, the CDR3 is TGTGCCAGCAGTGACAGGGGGACTCAGCCCCAGCATTTT. Translation: CASSDRGTQPQHF.

The chain joins TRBV11-2 to TRBJ2-5, with a weak D call TRBD1 (6 bases). Germline CDR1 reads SGHAT; CDR2 reads FQNNGV. This CDR3 spans 13 amino acids. V lost 5 bases and J lost 5, with 12 bases in between. The CDR3 region has the DNA TGTGCCAGCAGCAACACAGGGTTGGAGACCCAGTACTTC. It specifies CASSNTGLETQYF.

This chain links TRBV7-6 with TRBJ2-1; 9 positions agree with TRBD2. Germline-derived CDR1 and CDR2 are SGHVS and FNYEAQ. After removal of 5 bases from V and 8 bases from J, the junction contained 10 bases not matched to a gene. This CDR3 is built from 15 residues. This CDR3 reads CASSPGLARSDEQFF. The CDR3 DNA sequence: TGTGCCAGCAGCCCGGGACTAGCACGCTCGGATGAGCAGTTCTTC.

Of note for this clone: Other DNA variants within this sample encode the same CDR3. The chain has TRBV28 and TRBJ1-2; 11 nucleotides agree with TRBD1. Germline loops: CDR1 MDHEN, CDR2 SYDVKM. The CDR3 length is 13 residues. The junction had 2 bases not matched to a gene; V was cut back by 4 bases and J by 7 bases. For the CDR3, the DNA is TGTGCCAGCAGTTCGGGACAGGGGGGTGGCTACACCTTC. Its translation is CASSSGQGGGYTF.